This TCR beta chain was identified in a study of identical twins' blood T cells. This clonotype was observed a few times. The V end was cut by 4 bases, the J end by 7 bases, with 16 bases between. Germline-derived CDR1 and CDR2 are LNHDA and SQIVND (reference sequence). This CDR3 has 14 amino acids. Authors' analysis steps: Each library had roughly 2 to 4 million CDR3 reads and about 100,000 to nearly 500,000 clonotypes. A single record per CDR3 protein comes from TCRdb applying MiXCR to the 5' RACE reads. The V and J calls were not made by the authors but by TCRdb's processing. This repertoire shows a few hundred thousand distinct CDR3 sequences, 28% found once; its top ten account for about 6.1%.

Sequenced material: PBMCs. The chain links TRBV19 to TRBJ2-5, with D maybe TRBD2 (5 bases). The TCR originated in a woman aged 18-49 years in good health. This CDR3 reads CASSRSGPGRTQYF. In DNA, the CDR3 is TGTGCCAGTAGTAGGAGCGGACCCGGCCGGACCCAGTACTTC.